Below, one T cell receptor (beta chain) is given with its context. Which antigen it targets is not known. Per-base qualities were not stored, and no clone one base away is much larger. V gives up 7 bases and J gives up 5 bases, and the segment between their germline ends measures 15 bases. The germline V gene yields SQVTM for CDR1 and ANQGSEA for CDR2. Its CDR3 holds 12 amino acids, cysteine through phenylalanine. Left in the record is the CDR3 DNA by itself, 36 bases read in frame from the first base. TCR CDR3 regions were amplified from genomic DNA by multiplex PCR using the deep immunoSEQ assay. Extracted genomic DNA from each cell subset was distributed evenly across all wells of several immunoSEQ 96-well plates, and each plate was treated as a replicate. Each replicate PCR for sorted subsets received 200 ng genomic DNA, equal to about 30,000 T cell genomes. The purified libraries were quantified using a Qubit 3.0 fluorometer, sized with a Bioanalyzer 2100, and then quantified again using the KAPA Library Quantification kit. A separate single-read 150-cycle Illumina NextSeq 550 flow cell was used to sequence each immunoSEQ 96-well plate. Per the original workflow: Because only junctional sequences without quality scores were contained in the immunoSEQ output, filtering matching that applied to full-length reads could not be performed. To assign V/J genes and CDR3, sequences were annotated using PyIR, a Python wrapper for IgBLAST v1.9, with IMGT germline references. Reads with weak V/J assignments (E-value above 1e-6), missing CDR3, stop codons, out-of-frame junctions, or ambiguous translated residues were removed. V3J clonotypes were defined as sequences sharing the same inferred V gene, J gene, and CDR3 amino acid sequence. To compute the percentage overlap between repertoires, the number of shared unique clonotypes was divided by the size of the smaller repertoire. Richness of each repertoire was evaluated using RTK rarefaction, the Chao1 estimator, and Recon v2.1 estimates of unobserved clonotypes. Generation probabilities for all TCRbeta clonotypes obtained by the gDNA method from a handful of donors were computed using OLGA. The source is immuneACCESS, and TCRdb retained only in-frame sequences with V and J called. Part of the clones is not carried over; for the studies checked, unresolved V genes explain less than half of this, and the remainder is unexplained. V, J and clone size are those of that table, while D and trimming were read from the DNA. The sample table holds 2 million to 3 million clones, of which 80% to 95% were seen once. The top ten constitute 0.35% to 0.45% of the sample.

The sample originates from a study of shared clonotypes between healthy human individuals (dated by TCRdb to the early 2020s). Regarding the research as a whole: Three men and two women, aged 18 to 49 years, made up the cohort. To increase sequencing depth and limit assay-specific biases, different laboratories used diverse techniques to prepare libraries and sequence TCR repertoires. For each donor, CD4 naive and CD4 memory were each given three plates, CD8 naive was given two plates, and CD8 memory was given one plate. To estimate repertoire size and how much clonotype sharing occurs between individuals, the study deeply sequenced the blood TCR repertoires of roughly 5 healthy adults. Leukapheresis yielded between about 0.85 and 10 billion PBMCs per donor.

Healthy HIV-negative adults with no recently reported acute infections or vaccinations were included as donors. Every donor was a Caucasian adult residing in Nashville, Tennessee, USA. CD4+ T cells were enriched through magnetic negative selection, after which naive cells were positively selected on CD45RA and the remaining negative fraction served as the memory subset. Blood was obtained by leukapheresis, after which PBMCs were separated by Ficoll-Histopaque density gradient centrifugation and cryopreserved in liquid nitrogen vapor phase. Analytical flow cytometry was used to check the purity and quantity of every magnetically sorted T cell population. From each sorted fraction, genomic DNA was isolated and quantified by UV absorbance on a Nanodrop 2000c. The full study reports these points: The genetic and exposure-history diversity represented was limited by the small number of donors. Higher generation probabilities were observed for clonotypes shared by all four sorted-subset donors than for non-shared clonotypes. Sharing across a few donors was observed for approximately 5% of naive CD4, over 3% of naive CD8, around 2.5% of memory CD4, and about 0.38% of memory CD8 clonotypes. Naive subsets generally had larger estimated clonotype richness than memory subsets. Sampling was restricted to blood, and TCR repertoires in tissues likely differ from the TCR repertoires found in blood. Pairwise subsampling led to the expectation that sequencing depth would affect the degree of clonotype sharing among donors. Even with the large sequencing depth, rarefaction of the sorted-subset datasets indicated that sequencing was incomplete.

The source of this sequence is a man in his late teens or twenties in good health. Some clones in this sample may be carry-over from other donors' samples. The rearrangement combines TRBV29-1 with TRBJ2-7; 5 matching bases give a weak D call of TRBD1. Sequenced sample: naive CD4+ T cells from PBMCs. According to the study, the label for this sample's cell subset or site signals: CD45RA+ positively selected. The CDR3 here reads CSASREGNEQYF. The base sequence is TGCAGCGCAAGCAGGGAAGGTAACGAGCAGTACTTC.